The 9 T cell receptor beta chains below all came from one sample that was sequenced in a study of graft-versus-host responses after intestinal transplantation. Sequencing was performed with immunoSEQ multiplex PCR; in TCRdb, only in-frame clones are kept and a portion is missing. Of fewer than 20,000 clones in the sample, 35% to 45% were seen once. The source was alloreactive CD4+ T cells from a mixed lymphocyte reaction culture, collected before intestinal transplant. The subset was: CFSE-low proliferating T cells sorted from roughly six-day pre-transplant mixed lymphocyte reaction (GvH or HvG direction). The receptor set was obtained from a human patient who received an intestinal transplant.

The J gene is TRBJ2-1, the V gene TRBV7-2, with 7 bases lining up with TRBD2. The germline V gene has CDR1 SGHTA and CDR2 FQGNSA. This CDR3 has 15 residues. J gave up 4 bases and V 1 base, and 4 bases lay outside the gene matches. The CDR3 sequence: CASSLDGGGYNEQFF. The CDR3 DNA sequence: TGTGCCAGCAGCTTAGATGGGGGGGGGTACAATGAGCAGTTCTTC.

V gene TRBV5-1 combines with J gene TRBJ2-3, with 11 bases aligning to TRBD2. Germline lookup yields CDR1 SGHRS and CDR2 YFSETQ. V was clipped by 4 bases and J by 2 bases; unmatched bases: 9. This CDR3 spans 17 amino acids. This chain's CDR3 is CASSHPTSGTSTDTQYF. The CDR3 DNA reads TGCGCCAGCAGCCATCCGACTAGCGGGACTTCCACAGATACGCAGTATTTT.

The CDR3 spells CASSTSVTGFHYEQYF. For the CDR3, the DNA is TGTGCCAGTAGTACCAGCGTTACAGGGTTTCACTACGAGCAGTACTTC. This chain joins TRBV19 and TRBJ2-7; the D gene is possibly TRBD1 (6 bases). This CDR3 spans 16 amino acids. Germline CDR1 is LNHDA and CDR2 is SQIVND (reference sequence). V lost 4 bases and J lost 3, with 19 bases in between.

The CDR3 reads CASSPTPGSHYGYTF. The CDR3 DNA follows: TGCGCCAGCAGCCCGACACCGGGCAGTCACTATGGCTACACCTTC. The J gene is TRBJ1-2, the V gene TRBV5-1, with unresolved D. Germline V gene lookup returns CDR1 SGHRS and CDR2 YFSETQ. V was shortened by 4 bases and J by 3 bases, with 16 bases between the two germline ends. The CDR3 consists of 15 residues.

The chain recombines TRBV13 with TRBJ2-2; tentative D call: TRBD2 (7 bases). Trimming left V 2 bases short and J 4 bases short, with 11 bases between. This CDR3 comprises 15 residues. In germline, CDR1 is PRHDT, CDR2 FYEKMQ (reference sequence). Here the CDR3 reads CASSLRGGGTGELFF. CDR3 nucleotides: TGTGCCAGCAGCTTAAGAGGGGGGGGCACCGGGGAGCTGTTTTTT.

The CDR3 sequence: CASSEVAGSGNTIYF. CDR3 nucleotide sequence: TGTGCCAGCAGTGAAGTCGCGGGATCTGGAAACACCATATATTTT. The V gene is TRBV6-1, the J gene TRBJ1-3, with no clear D. V lost 1 base and J lost 1, with 8 bases in between. Germline V lookup: CDR1 MNHNS, CDR2 SASEGT. The CDR3 totals 15 residues.

V gene TRBV6-1 combines with J gene TRBJ1-4; tentative D call: TRBD1 (5 bases). This CDR3 has 14 residues. CDR1 is MNHNS, CDR2 SASEGT, per germline. The germline V and J ends were trimmed by 8 bases and 6 bases, with 16 bases remaining between them. The DNA of the CDR3 is TGTGCCAGCTTTGCAGGGAATCGACATGAAAAACTGTTTTTT. Its translation: CASFAGNRHEKLFF.

The chain joins TRBV7-9 to TRBJ1-5; D might be TRBD1 (6 bases). Per germline, CDR1 SEHNR and CDR2 FQNEAQ (reference sequence). V shed 5 bases and J shed 2 bases, with 10 bases lying between them. This CDR3 is built from 14 residues. CDR3 DNA: TGTGCCAGCAGCCTACAGGGAGGCAATCAGCCCCAGCATTTT. It specifies CASSLQGGNQPQHF.

Judged by abundance, this clone is medium-sized (0.01 to 0.1%). CDR3 in amino acids: CASSDEAGCYF. CDR3 sequence (DNA): TGCGCCAGCAGTGACGAGGCAGGGTGCTACTTC. This chain connects TRBV10-2 to TRBJ2-7; TRBD1 is a possible D gene (5 bases). This CDR3 spans 11 amino acids. Germline CDR1 and CDR2: WSHSY and SAAADI. The ends were cut back, 3 bases at V and 13 bases at J, with 13 bases in the middle.